Shown below are 5 T cell receptor beta chains from a single sample sequenced in a study of identical twins. TCRdb fed the 5' RACE reads into MiXCR, producing one record per CDR3 protein. Of approximately 500,000 distinct CDR3 sequences in the sample, over 12% were seen once. These data are also associated with another study on yellow fever vaccine responses in identical twins.

The sample consisted of CD4+ T cells sorted from blood. The receptor source for this set is a woman aged 18-29 years in good health.

The gene calls are TRBV12-3 or TRBV12-4 and TRBJ1-5; weak D call: TRBD1 (5 bases). The CDR3 is made up of 15 amino acids. Trimming removed 2 bases from V and 2 bases from J, with 10 bases in between. The CDR3 loop reads CASSLPGTGNQPQHF. In DNA, the CDR3 is TGTGCCAGCAGTTTACCAGGGACTGGCAATCAGCCCCAGCATTTT.

This clonotype was detected many times. The chain joins TRBV12-3 or TRBV12-4 to TRBJ1-5; D gene unclear. The length of the CDR3 is 14 residues. Trimming left V 6 bases short and J 5 bases short, with 14 bases between. CDR3 nucleotides: TGTGCCAGCAGCAAAACAGCAAGGGATCAGCCCCAGCATTTT. As protein: CASSKTARDQPQHF.

This clonotype has just a few counts. The rearrangement joins TRBV25-1 to TRBJ2-5; no clear D. V was shortened by 2 bases and J by 2 bases, with 6 bases between the two germline ends. In germline, CDR1 is MGHDK, CDR2 SYGVNS. CDR3 size: 13 residues. CDR3 region: CASSEATQETQYF. The CDR3 DNA reads as TGTGCCAGCAGTGAAGCGACTCAAGAGACCCAGTACTTC.

This clonotype has only a few counts. CDR3 loop: CSAGAGEKSGANVLTF. In DNA, the CDR3 is TGCAGTGCAGGAGCGGGGGAAAAATCTGGGGCCAACGTCCTGACTTTC. This chain joins TRBV20-1 and TRBJ2-6, with 8 bases matching TRBD2. The germline gives CDR1 DFQATT, CDR2 SNEGSKA (reference sequence). The CDR3 spans 16 residues. The V and J ends lost 6 bases and 1 base, in that order; junction bases with no gene match: 8.

This chain joins TRBV6-5 and TRBJ2-5; no definite D call. With 0 bases removed from V and 2 bases from J, the gap between germline ends came to 16 bases. This CDR3 region has 17 residues. Germline assignment: CDR1 MNHEY and CDR2 SVGAGI. CDR3 nucleotide sequence: TGTGCCAGCAGTTACTCGAGCCCCTCGTCCATTCAAGAGACCCAGTACTTC. Encoded protein: CASSYSSPSSIQETQYF.